Shown below are 10 T cell receptor beta chains from a single sample sequenced in a study of T cell changes during pregnancy in multiple sclerosis. Sequencing used immunoSEQ multiplex PCR; TCRdb keeps in-frame clones, though not all of them. This table has under 45,000 clones, about 93% appearing once. This specimen consisted of CD4+ T cells from peripheral blood mononuclear cells, obtained in the third trimester of pregnancy. These receptors originate from a female donor with multiple sclerosis, enrolled in a pregnancy study.

This sequence joins TRBV29-1 and TRBJ1-2; TRBD1 matches 12 bases. CDR3 size: 17 residues. V dropped 3 bases and J dropped 6; count of bases not matched to a gene: 14. Germline assignment: CDR1 SQVTM and CDR2 ANQGSEA. Written as DNA, the CDR3 is TGCAGCGTTGAGCACGGGGGACAGGGGGCTTTAAGAAATGGCTACACCTTC. Its translation: CSVEHGGQGALRNGYTF.

The V gene is TRBV9, the J gene TRBJ1-1, with a weak D call TRBD1 (5 bases). V was trimmed by 0 bases and J by 4 bases, leaving 16 bases between them. The CDR3 runs 16 residues. Germline V gene sequence: CDR1 SGDLS, CDR2 YYNGEE. DNA for the CDR3: TGTGCCAGCAGCGTAGATCCTGGGGCCCCAGGCACTGAAGCTTTCTTT. Protein: CASSVDPGAPGTEAFF.

The V and J genes are TRBV6-5 and TRBJ2-1; TRBD2 agrees at 10 bases. The CDR3 length is 15 residues. Per the germline V gene, CDR1 is MNHEY and CDR2 is SVGAGI. Trimming at V came to 7 bases and at J to 3 bases, leaving 6 bases not matched to a gene. The DNA for the CDR3 is TGTGCCAGCACCCCCCGACTAGCGGGCTACAATGAGCAGTTCTTC. It is translated as CASTPRLAGYNEQFF.

The chain is built from TRBV7-3 and TRBJ2-7; the match to TRBD2 covers 12 bases. CDR3 length: 15 residues. Germline V gene data show CDR1 as SGHTA and CDR2 as FQGTGA. Unmatched junction bases numbered 14, after V lost 7 bases and J lost 10 bases. In DNA form, the CDR3 reads TGTGCCAGCAACCCCAATACTAGCGGGAGGCCCCCCCAGTACTTC. Translated, it gives CASNPNTSGRPPQYF.

The chain joins TRBV12-5 to TRBJ1-2, with unresolved D. V lost 3 bases to trimming and J lost 8 bases, with 10 bases between them. The length of the CDR3 is 12 residues. CDR1 and CDR2 (germline): LGHNT, FRNRAP. CDR3 sequence (DNA): TGTGCTAGTGGTTTACTACTAGGGGGCTACACCTTC. This sequence encodes CASGLLLGGYTF.

The chain carries TRBV28 and TRBJ2-7; perhaps TRBD2 as D (5 bases). Germline V gene sequence: CDR1 MDHEN, CDR2 SYDVKM. The CDR3 runs 12 residues. The germline V and J ends were trimmed by 3 bases and 4 bases, with 7 bases remaining between them. The CDR3 DNA sequence: TGTGCCAGCAGTTTGGCGGGTTACGAGCAGTACTTC. Translating gives CASSLAGYEQYF. Full variable domain (outside the CDR3, taken from reference TRBV28 and TRBJ2-7): DVKVTQSSRYLVKRTGEKVFLECVQDMDHENMFWYRQDPGLGLRLIYFSYDVKMKEKGDIPEGYSVSREKKERFSLILESASTNQTSMYLCASSLAGYEQYFGPGTRLTVT.

The rearrangement links TRBV6-5 to TRBJ2-2, with a weak D call TRBD1 (6 bases). The CDR3 is 15 amino acids. Germline V gene lookup returns CDR1 MNHEY and CDR2 SVGAGI. V lost 7 bases and J 7 bases, leaving 19 bases between the germline ends. The DNA of the CDR3 is TGTGCCAGCACCTCCCGTGGGGGCTTAGGCGGGGAGCTGTTTTTT. Translated: CASTSRGGLGGELFF.

The rearrangement uses TRBV14 and TRBJ2-7; TRBD1 might be the D (6 bases). The CDR3 sequence is 14 residues long. Deletions cut 4 bases from V and 6 bases from J, with 16 bases between. CDR1 and CDR2 from the germline V gene are SGHDN and FVKESK. The CDR3 loop is CASSLTQGGSEQYF. The DNA of the CDR3 is TGTGCCAGCAGCCTAACACAAGGGGGAAGCGAGCAGTACTTC.

The chain is built from TRBV5-8 and TRBJ1-2; D uncertain. The germline gives CDR1 SGHTS, CDR2 YDEGEE. V gave up 0 bases and J gave up 1 base, with 13 bases separating them. CDR3 length: 16 residues. CDR3 amino acids: CASSLGGLGSNYGYTF. CDR3 nucleotide sequence: TGTGCCAGCAGCTTGGGTGGTTTAGGGAGTAACTATGGCTACACCTTC.

The chain combines TRBV7-2 with TRBJ2-7; D remains ambiguous. Germline V CDR1 and CDR2: SGHTA, FQGNSA. The CDR3 runs 13 residues. V was clipped by 1 base and J by 6 bases, with 10 bases between them. In DNA, the CDR3 is TGTGCCAGCAGCTTAGATTTCGCAGGCGAGCAGTACTTC. It translates to CASSLDFAGEQYF.